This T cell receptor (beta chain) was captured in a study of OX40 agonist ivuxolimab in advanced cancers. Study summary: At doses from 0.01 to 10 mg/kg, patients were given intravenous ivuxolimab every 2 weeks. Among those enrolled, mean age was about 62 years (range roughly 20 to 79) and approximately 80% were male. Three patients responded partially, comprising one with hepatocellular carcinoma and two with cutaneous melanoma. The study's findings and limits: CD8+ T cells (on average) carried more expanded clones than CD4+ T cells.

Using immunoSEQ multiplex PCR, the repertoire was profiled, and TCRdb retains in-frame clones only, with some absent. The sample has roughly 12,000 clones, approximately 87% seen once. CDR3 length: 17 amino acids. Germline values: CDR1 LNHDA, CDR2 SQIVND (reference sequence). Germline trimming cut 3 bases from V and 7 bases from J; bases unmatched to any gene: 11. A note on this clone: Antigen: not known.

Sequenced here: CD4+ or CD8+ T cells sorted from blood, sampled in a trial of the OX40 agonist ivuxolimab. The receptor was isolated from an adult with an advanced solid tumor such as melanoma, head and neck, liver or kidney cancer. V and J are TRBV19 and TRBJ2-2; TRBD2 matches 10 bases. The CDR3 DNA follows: TGTGCCAGTAGTATGGGTGCTAGCGGGAGCAAAGGCGGGGAGCTGTTTTTT. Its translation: CASSMGASGSKGGELFF.